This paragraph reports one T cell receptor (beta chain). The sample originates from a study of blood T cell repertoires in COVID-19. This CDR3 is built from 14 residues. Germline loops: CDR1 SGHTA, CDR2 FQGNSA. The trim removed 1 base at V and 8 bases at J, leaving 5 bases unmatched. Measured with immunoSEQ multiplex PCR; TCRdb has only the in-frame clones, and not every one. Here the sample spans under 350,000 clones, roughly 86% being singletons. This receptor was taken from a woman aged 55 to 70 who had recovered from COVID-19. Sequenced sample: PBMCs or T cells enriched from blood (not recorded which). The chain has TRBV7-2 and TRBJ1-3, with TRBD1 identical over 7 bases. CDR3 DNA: TGTGCCAGCAGCTTAGGACAGGGAGGATACACCATATATTTT. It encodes CASSLGQGGYTIYF.